These T cell receptor beta chains were read from a single sample in a study of blood T cells in healthy people across ages. TCRdb re-called the 5' RACE reads with MiXCR, one entry per CDR3 protein. The data show more than 1.4 million distinct CDR3 sequences, about 43% seen once. Material: blood. All receptors come from a woman under 30 in good health. CDR3s include the opening cysteine and the closing phenylalanine or tryptophan. Each record gives: J gene, V gene, CDR3 length, D gene, clone size, CDR3 protein, CDR3 DNA. A D gene is named only where the DNA matches it firmly. Not every row has a clone size; where given, it reads once, few, many or a size class.

J gene: TRBJ2-5
V gene: TRBV24-1
CDR3 length: 15
D gene: TRBD1
clone size: .
CDR3 protein: CATSDSTGSGETQYF
CDR3 DNA: TGTGCCACCAGTGATTCGACAGGGTCTGGGGAGACCCAGTACTTC

J gene: TRBJ2-3
V gene: TRBV2
CDR3 length: 12
D gene: .
clone size: .
CDR3 protein: CAGADGGDTQYF
CDR3 DNA: TGTGCCGGCGCTGACGGGGGAGATACGCAGTATTTT

J gene: TRBJ2-7
V gene: TRBV10-2
CDR3 length: 13
D gene: .
clone size: .
CDR3 protein: CASGEAWGYEQYF
CDR3 DNA: TGCGCCAGCGGTGAGGCCTGGGGCTACGAGCAGTACTTC

J gene: TRBJ2-1
V gene: TRBV20-1
CDR3 length: 15
D gene: TRBD2
clone size: few
CDR3 protein: CSASISGIGYNEQFF
CDR3 DNA: TGCAGTGCTTCAATTAGCGGGATCGGCTACAATGAGCAGTTCTTC

J gene: TRBJ1-3
V gene: TRBV12-3/TRBV12-4
CDR3 length: 17
D gene: .
clone size: once
CDR3 protein: CASSPQRMTKSGNTIYF
CDR3 DNA: TGTGCCAGCAGCCCCCAGAGGATGACAAAATCTGGAAACACCATATATTTT

J gene: TRBJ1-6
V gene: TRBV11-2
CDR3 length: 16
D gene: .
clone size: .
CDR3 protein: CASSSTGRSYNSPLHF
CDR3 DNA: TGTGCCAGCAGCTCCACAGGACGCTCCTATAATTCACCCCTCCACTTT

J gene: TRBJ2-7
V gene: TRBV5-6
CDR3 length: 16
D gene: TRBD2
clone size: .
CDR3 protein: CASSSLLAGGYNEQYF
CDR3 DNA: TGTGCCAGCAGCTCGCTCTTAGCGGGGGGGTACAATGAGCAGTACTTC

J gene: TRBJ2-2
V gene: TRBV13
CDR3 length: 14
D gene: .
clone size: .
CDR3 protein: CASSAGTDAGELFF
CDR3 DNA: TGTGCCAGCAGCGCGGGGACGGATGCCGGGGAGCTGTTTTTT

J gene: TRBJ2-7
V gene: TRBV28
CDR3 length: 13
D gene: .
clone size: many
CDR3 protein: CASSSGLVHEQYF
CDR3 DNA: TGTGCCAGCAGTTCCGGGTTGGTCCACGAGCAGTACTTC

J gene: TRBJ2-5
V gene: TRBV29-1
CDR3 length: 15
D gene: TRBD2
clone size: .
CDR3 protein: CSVEGLAGGQETQYF
CDR3 DNA: TGCAGCGTTGAAGGACTAGCGGGGGGACAAGAGACCCAGTACTTC

J gene: TRBJ2-7
V gene: TRBV18
CDR3 length: 13
D gene: .
clone size: .
CDR3 protein: CASSPRGAGEQYF
CDR3 DNA: TGTGCCAGCTCACCAAGAGGGGCGGGGGAGCAGTACTTC

J gene: TRBJ2-7
V gene: TRBV2
CDR3 length: 16
D gene: TRBD1
clone size: few
CDR3 protein: CASSENPDRTLGEQYF
CDR3 DNA: TGTGCCAGCAGTGAAAACCCGGACAGGACCCTCGGCGAGCAGTACTTC

J gene: TRBJ2-1
V gene: TRBV30
CDR3 length: 14
D gene: .
clone size: .
CDR3 protein: CAWSAGASHNEQFF
CDR3 DNA: TGTGCCTGGAGTGCGGGGGCGTCCCACAATGAGCAGTTCTTC

J gene: TRBJ2-7
V gene: TRBV29-1
CDR3 length: 14
D gene: .
clone size: many
CDR3 protein: CSAGSGAPVYEQYF
CDR3 DNA: TGCAGCGCCGGCTCAGGGGCCCCCGTTTACGAGCAGTACTTC

J gene: TRBJ2-5
V gene: TRBV18
CDR3 length: 15
D gene: .
clone size: .
CDR3 protein: CASSRFGGAQETQYF
CDR3 DNA: TGTGCCAGCTCACGGTTTGGCGGGGCCCAAGAGACCCAGTACTTC

J gene: TRBJ2-5
V gene: TRBV6-5
CDR3 length: 16
D gene: TRBD1
clone size: .
CDR3 protein: CASRRGTGLIRGEQYF
CDR3 DNA: TGTGCCAGCAGACGCGGGACAGGACTTATTAGGGGGGAGCAGTACTTC

J gene: TRBJ2-1
V gene: TRBV3-1
CDR3 length: 17
D gene: TRBD2
clone size: few
CDR3 protein: CASSPSGGLAFYNEQFF
CDR3 DNA: TGTGCCAGCAGCCCGTCCGGAGGACTAGCGTTCTACAATGAGCAGTTCTTC

J gene: TRBJ2-1
V gene: TRBV20-1
CDR3 length: 14
D gene: TRBD2
clone size: .
CDR3 protein: CSAPASGRGGEQFF
CDR3 DNA: TGCAGTGCTCCCGCTAGCGGGAGAGGAGGTGAGCAGTTCTTC

J gene: TRBJ2-3
V gene: TRBV12-3/TRBV12-4
CDR3 length: 16
D gene: .
clone size: .
CDR3 protein: CASSPNQGGKTDTQYF
CDR3 DNA: TGTGCCAGCAGTCCCAATCAGGGGGGGAAAACAGATACGCAGTATTTT

J gene: TRBJ2-7
V gene: TRBV7-2
CDR3 length: 17
D gene: TRBD1
clone size: .
CDR3 protein: CASSLRTGTGSEGEQYF
CDR3 DNA: TGTGCCAGCAGCTTACGGACCGGGACAGGGAGCGAGGGTGAGCAGTACTTC

J gene: TRBJ1-6
V gene: TRBV20-1
CDR3 length: 14
D gene: .
clone size: few
CDR3 protein: CSASVGLYNSPLHF
CDR3 DNA: TGCAGTGCTAGTGTGGGACTTTATAATTCACCCCTCCACTTT

J gene: TRBJ2-5
V gene: TRBV28
CDR3 length: 15
D gene: TRBD2
clone size: .
CDR3 protein: CASSGGTSKPNEQYF
CDR3 DNA: TGTGCCAGCAGTGGGGGGACTAGCAAACCCAATGAGCAGTACTTC

J gene: TRBJ1-4
V gene: TRBV7-9
CDR3 length: 15
D gene: .
clone size: .
CDR3 protein: CASRGGQPTNEKLFF
CDR3 DNA: TGTGCCAGCAGAGGGGGACAACCAACTAATGAAAAACTGTTTTTT

J gene: TRBJ2-7
V gene: TRBV12-3/TRBV12-4
CDR3 length: 14
D gene: .
clone size: .
CDR3 protein: CASRSGLAPYEQYF
CDR3 DNA: TGTGCCAGCAGGTCGGGACTGGCCCCCTACGAGCAGTACTTC

J gene: TRBJ2-7
V gene: TRBV2
CDR3 length: 13
D gene: .
clone size: .
CDR3 protein: CASSWTESYEQYF
CDR3 DNA: TGTGCCAGCAGTTGGACAGAGTCCTACGAGCAGTACTTC

J gene: TRBJ1-2
V gene: TRBV15
CDR3 length: 12
D gene: .
clone size: .
CDR3 protein: CATVDTFYGYTF
CDR3 DNA: TGTGCCACCGTCGACACCTTCTATGGCTACACCTTC

J gene: TRBJ1-2
V gene: TRBV10-3
CDR3 length: 16
D gene: .
clone size: few
CDR3 protein: CAIRSISGETDYGYTF
CDR3 DNA: TGTGCCATCAGAAGCATCAGTGGAGAGACGGACTATGGCTACACCTTC

J gene: TRBJ1-4
V gene: TRBV4-2
CDR3 length: 16
D gene: .
clone size: few
CDR3 protein: CASSQGLQGVGEKLFF
CDR3 DNA: TGTGCCAGCAGCCAAGGACTACAGGGTGTTGGTGAAAAACTGTTTTTT

J gene: TRBJ1-2
V gene: TRBV30
CDR3 length: 12
D gene: .
clone size: .
CDR3 protein: CAWSRQDYGYTF
CDR3 DNA: TGTGCCTGGAGTAGACAGGACTATGGCTACACCTTC

J gene: TRBJ2-3
V gene: TRBV27
CDR3 length: 11
D gene: TRBD2
clone size: few
CDR3 protein: CASTGLGTQYF
CDR3 DNA: TGTGCCAGCACCGGACTAGGTACGCAGTATTTT

J gene: TRBJ2-5
V gene: TRBV12-3/TRBV12-4
CDR3 length: 13
D gene: .
clone size: .
CDR3 protein: CASLGFEGGTQYF
CDR3 DNA: TGTGCCAGTCTGGGCTTTGAAGGAGGGACCCAGTACTTC

J gene: TRBJ1-5
V gene: TRBV2
CDR3 length: 13
D gene: .
clone size: .
CDR3 protein: CASSEGRNQPQHF
CDR3 DNA: TGTGCCAGCAGTGAGGGGAGAAATCAGCCCCAGCATTTT

J gene: TRBJ2-3
V gene: TRBV5-5
CDR3 length: 16
D gene: .
clone size: few
CDR3 protein: CASRKSGALNGDTQYF
CDR3 DNA: TGTGCCAGCCGAAAATCGGGGGCCCTGAACGGAGATACGCAGTATTTT

J gene: TRBJ2-1
V gene: TRBV20-1
CDR3 length: 15
D gene: .
clone size: few
CDR3 protein: CSASGYSSSYNEQFF
CDR3 DNA: TGCAGTGCTAGTGGCTACTCGAGCTCCTACAATGAGCAGTTCTTC

J gene: TRBJ2-3
V gene: TRBV12-5
CDR3 length: 15
D gene: .
clone size: few
CDR3 protein: CASGLVPELTDTQYF
CDR3 DNA: TGTGCTAGTGGTTTGGTACCAGAACTCACAGATACGCAGTATTTT

J gene: TRBJ2-7
V gene: TRBV28
CDR3 length: 12
D gene: .
clone size: .
CDR3 protein: CASTGGYYEQYF
CDR3 DNA: TGTGCCAGCACTGGTGGATACTACGAGCAGTACTTC

J gene: TRBJ1-1
V gene: TRBV7-2
CDR3 length: 14
D gene: .
clone size: few
CDR3 protein: CASSLSFQITEAFF
CDR3 DNA: TGTGCCAGCAGCTTATCTTTCCAAATCACTGAAGCTTTCTTT

J gene: TRBJ2-7
V gene: TRBV5-1
CDR3 length: 14
D gene: TRBD2
clone size: few
CDR3 protein: CASSLEGLYYEQYF
CDR3 DNA: TGCGCCAGCAGCTTGGAGGGACTATACTACGAGCAGTACTTC

J gene: TRBJ2-7
V gene: TRBV9
CDR3 length: 13
D gene: TRBD1
clone size: few
CDR3 protein: CASSVGVTGEQYF
CDR3 DNA: TGTGCCAGCAGCGTAGGAGTGACAGGGGAGCAGTACTTC

J gene: TRBJ1-2
V gene: TRBV2
CDR3 length: 13
D gene: .
clone size: few
CDR3 protein: CASSVSRVGGYTF
CDR3 DNA: TGTGCCAGCAGTGTATCCAGGGTGGGCGGCTACACCTTC

J gene: TRBJ2-7
V gene: TRBV6-5
CDR3 length: 13
D gene: TRBD2
clone size: .
CDR3 protein: CASTRSGTAEQYF
CDR3 DNA: TGTGCCAGCACCCGCAGCGGGACTGCCGAGCAGTACTTC

J gene: TRBJ2-1
V gene: TRBV5-1
CDR3 length: 14
D gene: .
clone size: .
CDR3 protein: CACSGGGPVDEQFF
CDR3 DNA: TGCGCCTGCAGTGGAGGAGGGCCGGTAGATGAGCAGTTCTTC

J gene: TRBJ1-6
V gene: TRBV20-1
CDR3 length: 18
D gene: TRBD1
clone size: few
CDR3 protein: CSASLGQGVWVGDSPLHF
CDR3 DNA: TGCAGTGCGTCGCTTGGACAGGGGGTCTGGGTAGGCGATTCACCCCTCCACTTT

J gene: TRBJ2-7
V gene: TRBV27
CDR3 length: 15
D gene: .
clone size: .
CDR3 protein: CASRPRGGASYEQYF
CDR3 DNA: TGTGCCAGCAGACCGAGGGGGGGGGCCTCCTACGAGCAGTACTTC

J gene: TRBJ1-4
V gene: TRBV7-3
CDR3 length: 16
D gene: TRBD1
clone size: .
CDR3 protein: CASSLATGQTNEKLFF
CDR3 DNA: TGTGCCAGCAGCTTAGCAACGGGACAGACTAATGAAAAACTGTTTTTT

J gene: TRBJ1-5
V gene: TRBV4-1
CDR3 length: 15
D gene: .
clone size: .
CDR3 protein: CASSQEGLSNQPQHF
CDR3 DNA: TGCGCCAGCAGCCAAGAGGGACTAAGCAATCAGCCCCAGCATTTT

J gene: TRBJ2-1
V gene: TRBV12-3/TRBV12-4
CDR3 length: 14
D gene: TRBD2
clone size: .
CDR3 protein: CASRRGGARDEQFF
CDR3 DNA: TGTGCCAGCAGGCGGGGAGGGGCTAGGGATGAGCAGTTCTTC

J gene: TRBJ2-7
V gene: TRBV27
CDR3 length: 13
D gene: .
clone size: .
CDR3 protein: CASSRPLGSEQYF
CDR3 DNA: TGTGCCAGCAGCCGCCCCCTAGGATCCGAGCAGTACTTC

J gene: TRBJ2-3
V gene: TRBV5-6
CDR3 length: 15
D gene: TRBD1
clone size: .
CDR3 protein: CASSLDQGVTDTQYF
CDR3 DNA: TGTGCCAGCAGCTTGGACCAGGGGGTCACAGATACGCAGTATTTT